Below are 32 T cell receptor beta chains sequenced from a single sample in a study of T-cell memory formation after mild COVID-19. Using its own MiXCR run on the 5' RACE reads, TCRdb lists one record per CDR3 protein. The data hold around 310,000 distinct CDR3 sequences, with around 15% observed a single time. The sample consisted of PBMCs or a T cell subset sorted from them (not recorded which). Receptors originate from a man aged 18 to 30 who had mild COVID-19 (a few samples of this study predate the infection). Cell type and time point are not known.

The rearrangement joins TRBV9 to TRBJ2-1, with 10 bases that match TRBD2. J was trimmed by 8 bases and V by 2 bases; bases with no gene match: 10. Germline CDR1 and CDR2: SGDLS and YYNGEE. This CDR3 is built from 16 residues. This CDR3 is CASSVSRTSGDHEQFF. The CDR3 DNA reads as TGTGCCAGCAGCGTTAGTCGAACTAGCGGGGACCATGAGCAGTTCTTC.

The chain joins TRBV4-1 to TRBJ2-1; D assignment may be TRBD1 or TRBD2 (6 bases each). Germline-derived CDR1 and CDR2 are MGHRA and YSYEKL. The V and J ends lost 4 bases and 5 bases respectively, with 18 bases between them. The CDR3 length is 16 residues. As DNA, the CDR3 is TGCGCCAGCAGCCCACAGCCGGGGGCGAAAGACAATGAGCAGTTCTTC. Its translation: CASSPQPGAKDNEQFF.

The chain employs TRBV20-1 and TRBJ1-4, with TRBD1 identical over 8 bases. Germline V CDR1 and CDR2: DFQATT, SNEGSKA (reference sequence). The CDR3 contains 16 residues. V lost 2 bases to trimming and J lost 6 bases; unmatched junction nucleotides: 11. CDR3 coding DNA: TGCAGTGCTAGACTTCCCCGGACAGGGTTGGATGAAAAACTGTTTTTT. This sequence encodes CSARLPRTGLDEKLFF.

The V and J genes are TRBV6-5 and TRBJ1-1, with unresolved D. The V and J ends lost 0 bases and 2 bases respectively, with 10 bases between them. This CDR3 comprises 15 residues. Germline V gene lookup returns CDR1 MNHEY and CDR2 SVGAGI. CDR3 in DNA: TGTGCCAGCAGTTACTCGGCAGGAGGCAACACTGAAGCTTTCTTT. Protein sequence: CASSYSAGGNTEAFF.

This clonotype was picked up a small number of times. The V and J genes are TRBV7-2 and TRBJ2-7; TRBD2 agrees at 8 bases. From germline, CDR1 is SGHTA and CDR2 FQGNSA. This CDR3 has 15 residues. J gave up 3 bases and V 5 bases, and 9 bases lay outside the gene matches. The CDR3 nucleotides are TGTGCCAGCAGCCCAAGACGGAGCGGGGGCTACGAGCAGTACTTC. It specifies CASSPRRSGGYEQYF.

This clonotype came up a few times. This rearrangement joins TRBV9 to TRBJ2-1; D gene unclear. The ends were cut back, 3 bases at V and 8 bases at J, with 12 bases in the middle. The V gene's germline CDR1 is SGDLS and CDR2 YYNGEE. This CDR3 is 13 amino acids long. CDR3 DNA: TGTGCCAGCAGCGCATGGACCCGCGATGAGCAGTTCTTC. Translating gives CASSAWTRDEQFF. Filled out from reference TRBV9 and TRBJ2-1, the complete variable domain reads DSGVTQTPKHLITATGQRVTLRCSPRSGDLSVYWYQQSLDQGLQFLIQYYNGEERAKGNILERFSAQQFPDLHSELNLSSLELGDSALYFCASSAWTRDEQFFGPGTRLTVL.

This rearrangement joins TRBV2 to TRBJ2-2, with a weak D call TRBD1 (6 bases). Germline V gene data show CDR1 as SNHLY and CDR2 as FYNNEI. Trimming removed 2 bases at V and 6 bases at J, with 13 bases between. CDR3 size: 15 residues. The CDR3 sequence: CASSEFSQGPGELFF. The CDR3 bases are TGTGCCAGCAGTGAATTCTCTCAGGGGCCCGGGGAGCTGTTTTTT.

The CDR3 is CASSPPARTDTQYF. In DNA, the CDR3 is TGTGCCAGCTCACCACCAGCGCGGACAGATACGCAGTATTTT. The gene calls are TRBV18 and TRBJ2-3; no clear D. Trimming took off 0 bases at V and 3 bases at J, with 7 bases between the two ends. The CDR3 totals 14 residues. Germline CDR1 KGHSH, CDR2 LQKENI.

This clonotype came up many times. The chain joins TRBV7-9 to TRBJ1-1, with D perhaps matching TRBD1 (5 bases). V was shortened by 5 bases and J by 0 bases, with 10 bases between the two germline ends. This CDR3 is 14 amino acids long. Germline V gene data show CDR1 as SEHNR and CDR2 as FQNEAQ (reference sequence). Here the CDR3 DNA reads TGTGCCAGCAGCCCTGGGGGGGTGAACACTGAAGCTTTCTTT. As protein: CASSPGGVNTEAFF. Full variable domain (outside the CDR3, taken from reference TRBV7-9 and TRBJ1-1): DTGVSQNPRHKITKRGQNVTFRCDPISEHNRLYWYRQTLGQGPEFLTYFQNEAQLEKSRLLSDRFSAERPKGSFSTLEIQRTEQGDSAMYLCASSPGGVNTEAFFGQGTRLTVV.

This clonotype has more than one count but fewer than ten. The chain recombines TRBV7-3 with TRBJ1-1; no clear D gene. The V end lost 2 bases, the J end lost 0 bases, and 13 bases lay between the germline ends. This CDR3 region has 16 residues. Germline CDR1 and CDR2: SGHTA and FQGTGA. CDR3 nucleotide sequence: TGTGCCAGCAGCTTACGAGGCAGAGCTATGAACACTGAAGCTTTCTTT. Its protein is CASSLRGRAMNTEAFF.

V usage is TRBV19 and J usage is TRBJ2-1; D may match TRBD1 or TRBD2 (6 bases each). V lost 9 bases, J lost 3 bases, and 12 bases lay in between. CDR1 is LNHDA and CDR2 is SQIVND in the germline V gene (reference sequence). The CDR3 spans 13 residues. CDR3 DNA sequence: TGTGCCAGCGCGGGACAACGCTACAATGAGCAGTTCTTC. Translating gives CASAGQRYNEQFF. Based on the CDR3 plus reference TRBV19 and TRBJ2-1, the full variable domain is DGGITQSPKYLFRKEGQNVTLSCEQNLNHDAMYWYRQDPGQGLRLIYYSQIVNDFQKGDIAEGYSVSREKKESFPLTVTSAQKNPTAFYLCASAGQRYNEQFFGPGTRLTVL.

The CDR3 bases are TGCAGCGTTGAGGAGGGCAGGAAGTCCTACAATGAGCAGTTCTTC. Protein: CSVEEGRKSYNEQFF. The chain recombines TRBV29-1 with TRBJ2-1; D possibly corresponds to TRBD2 (6 bases). The CDR3 covers 15 residues. V was trimmed by 3 bases and J by 1 base, leaving 13 bases between them. Germline V gives CDR1 SQVTM, CDR2 ANQGSEA.

Of note for this clonotype: This sequence may be a read error, since a much larger clone differs from it by one base. The V call is TRBV4-3, the J call TRBJ2-7; TRBD2 is a possible D gene (5 bases). The CDR3 contains 13 residues. Germline values: CDR1 LGHNA, CDR2 YSLEER. The germline V and J ends were trimmed by 5 bases and 6 bases, with 14 bases remaining between them. CDR3 region: CASSAQTRFEQYF. In DNA form, the CDR3 reads TGCGCCAGCAGCGCCCAAACTAGATTCGAGCAGTACTTC.

This chain joins TRBV20-1 and TRBJ1-1, with 7 bases lining up with TRBD1. The V gene end was trimmed by 0 bases and the J gene end by 4 bases; junction bases not matched to a gene: 5. This CDR3 contains 14 residues. Germline V gene lookup returns CDR1 DFQATT and CDR2 SNEGSKA (reference sequence). CDR3 sequence reads: CSARDQRGRTEAFF. DNA for the CDR3: TGCAGTGCTAGAGATCAGAGGGGGCGCACTGAAGCTTTCTTT.

The chain recombines TRBV7-9 with TRBJ2-7; D remains unclear. The CDR3 totals 12 residues. Germline CDR1 is SEHNR and CDR2 is FQNEAQ (reference sequence). The germline V and J ends were trimmed by 3 bases and 6 bases, with 9 bases remaining between them. CDR3 amino acids: CASSLGHREQYV. CDR3 sequence (DNA): TGTGCCAGCAGCTTGGGCCATCGCGAGCAGTACGTC.

This clonotype was counted only a few times. The rearrangement links TRBV25-1 to TRBJ1-4; no firm D call. Germline-derived CDR1 and CDR2 are MGHDK and SYGVNS. CDR3 length: 13 residues. V gave up 2 bases and J gave up 4 bases, with 5 bases separating them. The DNA of the CDR3 is TGTGCCAGCAGTGAACGGCTTAATGAAAAACTGTTTTTT. Protein sequence: CASSERLNEKLFF.

This clonotype was detected only a few times. The chain has TRBV24-1 and TRBJ1-2; tentatively, D is TRBD1 (6 bases). Trimming shortened V by 2 bases and J by 4 bases, and 10 bases separated the two germline ends. This CDR3 has 14 residues. Germline CDR1 KGHDR, CDR2 SFDVKD. The CDR3 loop is CATSDSQTGYGYTF. CDR3 nucleotide sequence: TGTGCCACCAGTGATTCTCAGACAGGCTATGGCTACACCTTC.

This clonotype showed up just a few times. The chain employs TRBV5-4 and TRBJ2-7, with D perhaps assigned TRBD1 or TRBD2 (5 bases each). The germline CDR1 and CDR2 sequences are SGHNT and YYREEE (reference sequence). V lost 4 bases and J lost 4, with 12 bases in between. The CDR3 has 13 residues. CDR3: CASSPGRPYEQYF. The CDR3 DNA reads TGTGCCAGCAGCCCGGGACGTCCTTACGAGCAGTACTTC. Complete variable domain (other parts from reference TRBV5-4 and TRBJ2-7): ETGVTQSPTHLIKTRGQQVTLRCSSQSGHNTVSWYQQALGQGPQFIFQYYREEENGRGNFPPRFSGLQFPNYSSELNVNALELDDSALYLCASSPGRPYEQYFGPGTRLTVT.

This clonotype appeared a few times. The chain joins TRBV18 to TRBJ2-2; D is undetermined. CDR3 length: 14 amino acids. V was pared by 2 bases and J by 5 bases, with 9 bases between. The germline gives CDR1 KGHSH, CDR2 LQKENI. CDR3 residues: CASSPASETGELFF. The CDR3 nucleotides are TGTGCCAGCTCACCAGCGTCGGAAACCGGGGAGCTGTTTTTT.

Only a few counts were recorded for this clonotype. The chain combines TRBV9 with TRBJ1-6, with D unresolved. Germline V CDR1 and CDR2: SGDLS, YYNGEE. V shed 4 bases and J shed 4 bases, with 18 bases lying between them. CDR3 size: 17 residues. The CDR3: CASSTRGRISYNSPLHF. The CDR3 nucleotides read TGTGCCAGCAGCACCCGCGGACGGATTTCATATAATTCACCCCTCCACTTT.

The sample holds a few counts of this clonotype. This rearrangement joins TRBV7-9 to TRBJ2-2, with TRBD1 matching over 7 bases. The germline CDR1 and CDR2 sequences are SEHNR and FQNEAQ (reference sequence). CDR3 length: 13 amino acids. V trimming: 5 bases; J trimming: 4 bases; junction bases outside the gene matches: 1. CDR3 in DNA: TGTGCCAGCAGCAACAGGGGCACCGGGGAGCTGTTTTTT. It encodes CASSNRGTGELFF.

The sample holds a few counts of this clonotype. This chain joins TRBV6-2 or TRBV6-3 and TRBJ1-1, with D possibly being TRBD1 (5 bases). Germline V lookup: CDR1 MNHEY, CDR2 SVGEGT. Trimming left V 2 bases short and J 13 bases short, with 11 bases between. CDR3 length: 11 residues. The CDR3: CASSYAGYRFF. The CDR3 coding sequence is TGTGCCAGCAGTTACGCAGGGTACCGTTTCTTT.

This clonotype was seen more than once but under ten times. V gene TRBV6-5 combines with J gene TRBJ1-1, with D unclear. V lost 6 bases to trimming and J lost 6 bases, with 17 bases between them. The length of the CDR3 is 14 residues. Germline CDR1 reads MNHEY; CDR2 reads SVGAGI. For the CDR3, the DNA is TGTGCCAGCAGACCCATAGGGAGAGGCCCTGAAGCTTTCTTT. Translating gives CASRPIGRGPEAFF.

CDR3 bases: TGTGCCAGCAGCGCTGCAGGGACTACAAATACGCAGTATTTT. The encoded protein is CASSAAGTTNTQYF. J is TRBJ2-3 and V is TRBV9; 7 nucleotides line up with TRBD2. The trim removed 3 bases at V and 7 bases at J, leaving 8 bases unmatched. Germline CDR1 is SGDLS and CDR2 is YYNGEE. The CDR3 contains 14 residues.

This clonotype was observed a few times. The chain is built from TRBV20-1 and TRBJ2-3; D unclear. V was pared by 7 bases and J by 1 base, with 9 bases between. The CDR3 is 12 amino acids. Germline V gives CDR1 DFQATT, CDR2 SNEGSKA (reference sequence). Written as DNA, the CDR3 is TGCAGTGTGCATCTTCGCACAGATACGCAGTATTTT. Translated, it gives CSVHLRTDTQYF.

The chain recombines TRBV30 with TRBJ2-2, with unresolved D. The length of the CDR3 is 11 residues. Trimming took off 3 bases at V and 9 bases at J, with 8 bases between the two ends. Germline V gives CDR1 GTSNPN, CDR2 SVGIG (reference sequence). The CDR3 nucleotides are TGTGCCTGGAGCCTTAGTTGGGAGCTGTTTTTT. This gives the protein CAWSLSWELFF. The complete variable domain, with remaining parts taken from reference TRBV30 and TRBJ2-2, reads SQTIHQWPATLVQPVGSPLSLECTVEGTSNPNLYWYRQAAGRGLQLLFYSVGIGQISSEVPQNLSASRPQDRQFILSSKKLLLSDSGFYLCAWSLSWELFFGEGSRLTVL.

The rearrangement uses TRBV6-1 and TRBJ2-3, with TRBD2 as a possible D gene (5 bases). The CDR3 has 15 amino acids. Germline CDR1 MNHNS, CDR2 SASEGT. V was trimmed by 6 bases and J by 0 bases, leaving 13 bases between them. The CDR3 loop is CASSLLVSSTDTQYF. The DNA for the CDR3 is TGTGCCAGCAGCCTACTAGTGTCTAGCACAGATACGCAGTATTTT.

In its sample, this clonotype was seen many times. The genes are TRBV6-1 and TRBJ1-5; tentatively, D is TRBD1 (5 bases). Trimming took 3 bases from V and 2 from J, leaving 11 bases between them. The CDR3 totals 15 residues. Per germline, CDR1 MNHNS and CDR2 SASEGT. CDR3: CASSDGEGGNQPQHF. The CDR3, as DNA: TGTGCCAGCAGTGATGGGGAAGGGGGCAATCAGCCCCAGCATTTT.

The rearrangement uses TRBV12-3 or TRBV12-4 and TRBJ1-3; D remains ambiguous. Between the trimmed V and J ends, which lost 8 bases and 4 bases, there was a span of 12 bases. CDR3 size: 13 residues. The CDR3 region is CASLGSPGNTIYF. CDR3 in DNA: TGTGCCAGCCTGGGGAGTCCAGGAAACACCATATATTTT.

This clonotype was found a few times. The J gene is TRBJ2-3, the V gene TRBV9; TRBD1 matches 9 bases. The V gene's germline CDR1 is SGDLS and CDR2 YYNGEE. With 0 bases clipped from V and 2 bases from J, the junction kept 4 bases outside the gene matches. The CDR3 sequence is 16 residues long. In DNA, the CDR3 is TGTGCCAGCAGCGTAGGTGGGACAGGGATCACAGATACGCAGTATTTT. Translating gives CASSVGGTGITDTQYF.

This clonotype was seen only a few times. The genes are TRBV28 and TRBJ1-1, with D perhaps TRBD1 (5 bases). The V end was cut by 10 bases, the J end by 5 bases, with 17 bases between. The length of the CDR3 is 13 residues. Looked up from germline, CDR1 is MDHEN and CDR2 is SYDVKM. CDR3: CATERGLETEAFF. The DNA for the CDR3 is TGTGCCACCGAAAGGGGTTTGGAGACTGAAGCTTTCTTT.

This clonotype occurred many times. J is TRBJ2-5 and V is TRBV5-1, with D possibly matching TRBD2 (5 bases). CDR1 and CDR2 from the germline V gene are SGHRS and YFSETQ. The V gene lost 0 bases and the J gene lost 5 bases, with 11 bases spanning the gap. The CDR3 sequence is 14 residues long. CDR3 DNA sequence: TGCGCCAGCAGCTTGGATATCGAGCGGGAGACCCAGTACTTC. The encoded protein is CASSLDIERETQYF. The complete variable domain, with remaining parts taken from reference TRBV5-1 and TRBJ2-5, reads KAGVTQTPRYLIKTRGQQVTLSCSPISGHRSVSWYQQTPGQGLQFLFEYFSETQRNKGNFPGRFSGRQFSNSRSEMNVSTLELGDSALYLCASSLDIERETQYFGPGTRLLVL.